The 10 T cell receptor beta chains in this list originate from one sample, sequenced in a study of STAT5B mutations in CD4+ large granular lymphocyte leukemia. Profiling relied on immunoSEQ multiplex PCR, and the TCRdb table lists in-frame clones only, not all of them. The table includes approximately 23,000 clones, around 81% detected once. The sequenced sample was CD4+ T cells from blood buffy coats. The receptors here all came from a human donor in good health.

The chain has TRBV5-1 and TRBJ2-3; D unclear. The CDR3 runs to 14 residues. Germline CDR1 and CDR2: SGHRS and YFSETQ. The V and J ends lost 1 base and 3 bases respectively, with 9 bases between them. CDR3 residues: CASSLLGFTDTQYF. CDR3 DNA sequence: TGCGCCAGCAGCTTGCTTGGTTTTACAGATACGCAGTATTTT.

The rearrangement links TRBV7-2 to TRBJ2-4; D is tentatively TRBD1 or TRBD2 (5 bases each). Germline assignment: CDR1 SGHTA and CDR2 FQGNSA. V lost 3 bases and J 6 bases, leaving 12 bases between the germline ends. This CDR3 contains 14 residues. CDR3 in DNA: TGTGCCAGCAGCTTGAGGGGTTTGGCAAACATTCAGTACTTC. Its translation: CASSLRGLANIQYF.

The V and J genes are TRBV5-1 and TRBJ1-1; D is unclear. The CDR3 is made up of 18 amino acids. Trimming removed 3 bases at V and 3 bases at J, with 24 bases between. Germline CDR1 is SGHRS and CDR2 is YFSETQ. In DNA, the CDR3 is TGCGCCAGCAGCTCTTCCGGGCCCTCAAGTACCCTCCACACTGAAGCTTTCTTT. The encoded protein is CASSSSGPSSTLHTEAFF. Complete variable domain (other parts from reference TRBV5-1 and TRBJ1-1): KAGVTQTPRYLIKTRGQQVTLSCSPISGHRSVSWYQQTPGQGLQFLFEYFSETQRNKGNFPGRFSGRQFSNSRSEMNVSTLELGDSALYLCASSSSGPSSTLHTEAFFGQGTRLTVV.

This clone was seen once. The genes are TRBV4-2 and TRBJ2-5, with TRBD1 as a possible D gene (6 bases). The CDR3 length is 16 residues. V was trimmed by 2 bases and J by 5 bases, leaving 18 bases between them. Germline V CDR1 and CDR2: LGHNA, YNFKEQ. DNA for the CDR3: TGTGCCAGCAGCCAACCCACCGGGACATATGGGGAGACCCAGTACTTC. This gives the protein CASSQPTGTYGETQYF.

The chain couples TRBV12-5 to TRBJ2-1; 8 bases align to TRBD1. This CDR3 region has 16 residues. The junction had 5 bases not matched to a gene; V was cut back by 0 bases and J by 4 bases. Per germline, CDR1 LGHNT and CDR2 FRNRAP. The CDR3 DNA reads TGTGCTAGTGGTTTGGTACAGGGGGGAACTTACAATGAGCAGTTCTTC. Its translation: CASGLVQGGTYNEQFF.

The CDR3 sequence is CASSSTGRNYGYTF. The CDR3 DNA reads TGTGCCAGCAGCTCCACAGGGAGGAACTATGGCTACACCTTC. The chain combines TRBV5-6 with TRBJ1-2, with D maybe TRBD1 (6 bases). V lost 3 bases, J lost 2 bases, and 11 bases lay in between. The germline V gene has CDR1 SGHDT and CDR2 YYEEEE. The CDR3 sequence is 14 residues long.

This clone came up a few times. The J gene is TRBJ1-4, the V gene TRBV9; no clear D. The CDR3 extends over 14 amino acids. Trimming removed 3 bases at V and 4 bases at J, with 10 bases between. The V gene's germline CDR1 is SGDLS and CDR2 YYNGEE. As DNA, the CDR3 is TGTGCCAGCAGCGGGGCGGGTTATAATGAAAAACTGTTTTTT. It is translated as CASSGAGYNEKLFF.

Here the CDR3 reads CATRIQGSNQPQHF. The CDR3 coding sequence is TGTGCCACCAGAATACAGGGGAGTAATCAGCCCCAGCATTTT. The V and J genes are TRBV15 and TRBJ1-5; 7 nucleotides agree with TRBD1. Unmatched junction bases numbered 6, after V lost 6 bases and J lost 4 bases. This CDR3 spans 14 amino acids. From germline, CDR1 is LNHNV and CDR2 YYDKDF (reference sequence).

V usage is TRBV6-5 and J usage is TRBJ2-5; 7 nucleotides line up with TRBD2. The end of the DNA fits TRBJ2-7 better, so the J call may be wrong. Germline V gene lookup returns CDR1 MNHEY and CDR2 SVGAGI. The CDR3 consists of 15 residues. The CDR3 nucleotides are TGTGCCAGCAGTTATCGCGGGAGTACGTCCTACGAGCAGTACTTC. Protein sequence: CASSYRGSTSYEQYF.

This chain uses TRBV7-3 with TRBJ2-3; D might be TRBD1 (5 bases). The V gene's germline CDR1 is SGHTA and CDR2 FQGTGA. The V end was cut by 5 bases, the J end by 0 bases, with 12 bases between. The CDR3 runs to 15 residues. The CDR3 reads CASSPLGPSTDTQYF. For the CDR3, the DNA is TGTGCCAGCAGCCCCTTGGGGCCTAGCACAGATACGCAGTATTTT.